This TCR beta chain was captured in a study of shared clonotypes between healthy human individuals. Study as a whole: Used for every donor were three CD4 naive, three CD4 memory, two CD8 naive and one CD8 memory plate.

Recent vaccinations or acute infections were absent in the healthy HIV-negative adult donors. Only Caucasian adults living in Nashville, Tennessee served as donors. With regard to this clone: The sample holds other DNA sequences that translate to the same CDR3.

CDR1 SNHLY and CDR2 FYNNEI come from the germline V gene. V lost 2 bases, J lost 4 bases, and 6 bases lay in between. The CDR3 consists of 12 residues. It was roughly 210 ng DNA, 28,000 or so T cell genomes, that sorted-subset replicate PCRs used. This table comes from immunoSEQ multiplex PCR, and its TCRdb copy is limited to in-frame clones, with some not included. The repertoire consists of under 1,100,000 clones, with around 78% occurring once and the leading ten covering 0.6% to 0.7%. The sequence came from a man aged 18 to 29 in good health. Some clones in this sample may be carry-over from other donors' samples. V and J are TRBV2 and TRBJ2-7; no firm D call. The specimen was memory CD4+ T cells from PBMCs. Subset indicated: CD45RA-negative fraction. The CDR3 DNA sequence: TGTGCCAGCAGTGAATGGGATTACGAGCAGTACTTC. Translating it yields CASSEWDYEQYF.